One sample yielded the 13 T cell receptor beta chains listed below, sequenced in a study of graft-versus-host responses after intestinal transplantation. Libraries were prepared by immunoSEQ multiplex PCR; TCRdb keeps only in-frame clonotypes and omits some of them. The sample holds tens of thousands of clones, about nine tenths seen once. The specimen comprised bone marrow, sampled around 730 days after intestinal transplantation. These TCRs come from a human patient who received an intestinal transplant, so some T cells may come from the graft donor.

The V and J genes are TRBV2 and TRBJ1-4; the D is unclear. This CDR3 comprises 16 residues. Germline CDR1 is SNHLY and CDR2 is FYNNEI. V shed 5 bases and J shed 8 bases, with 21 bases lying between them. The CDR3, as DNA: TGTGCCAGCAGTCTAGACTGGCGACGAGGCGGGGAAAAACTGTTTTTT. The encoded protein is CASSLDWRRGGEKLFF.

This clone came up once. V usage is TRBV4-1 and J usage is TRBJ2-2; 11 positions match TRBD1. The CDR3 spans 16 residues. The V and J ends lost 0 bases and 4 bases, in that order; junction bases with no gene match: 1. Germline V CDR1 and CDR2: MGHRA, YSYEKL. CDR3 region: CASSQDGQGATGELFF. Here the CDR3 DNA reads TGCGCCAGCAGCCAAGACGGACAGGGGGCCACCGGGGAGCTGTTTTTT.

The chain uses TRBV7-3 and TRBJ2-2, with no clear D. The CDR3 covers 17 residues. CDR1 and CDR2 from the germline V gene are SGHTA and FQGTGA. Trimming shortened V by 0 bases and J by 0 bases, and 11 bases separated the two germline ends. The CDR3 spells CASSLTGYTANTGELFF. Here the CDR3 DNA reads TGTGCCAGCAGCTTAACGGGTTACACAGCGAACACCGGGGAGCTGTTTTTT.

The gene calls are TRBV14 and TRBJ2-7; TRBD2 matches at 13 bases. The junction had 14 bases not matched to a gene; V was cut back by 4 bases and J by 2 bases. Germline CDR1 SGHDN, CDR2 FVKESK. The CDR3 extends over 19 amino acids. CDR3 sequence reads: CASSPSSGTSGIMTYEQYF. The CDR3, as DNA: TGTGCCAGCAGCCCCTCCTCCGGGACTAGCGGGATTATGACCTACGAGCAGTACTTC.

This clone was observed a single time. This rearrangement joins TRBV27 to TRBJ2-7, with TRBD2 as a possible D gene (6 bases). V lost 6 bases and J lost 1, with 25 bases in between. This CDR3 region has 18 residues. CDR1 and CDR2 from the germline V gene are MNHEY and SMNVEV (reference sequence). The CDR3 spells CASSPSTYGPSGSYEQYF. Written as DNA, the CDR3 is TGTGCCAGCAGCCCTAGTACTTACGGTCCAAGCGGGTCCTACGAGCAGTACTTC.

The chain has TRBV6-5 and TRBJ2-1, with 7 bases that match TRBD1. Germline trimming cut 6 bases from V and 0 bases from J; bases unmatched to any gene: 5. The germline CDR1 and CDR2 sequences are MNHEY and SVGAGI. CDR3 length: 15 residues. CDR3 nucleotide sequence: TGTGCCAGCAGACGGACAGGTGTCTCCTACAATGAGCAGTTCTTC. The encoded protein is CASRRTGVSYNEQFF.

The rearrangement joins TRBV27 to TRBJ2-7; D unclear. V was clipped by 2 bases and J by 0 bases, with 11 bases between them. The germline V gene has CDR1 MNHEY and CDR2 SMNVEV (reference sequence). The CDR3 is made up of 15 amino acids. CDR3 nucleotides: TGTGCCAGCAGTTTACATGCTACTGACTCCTACGAGCAGTACTTC. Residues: CASSLHATDSYEQYF.

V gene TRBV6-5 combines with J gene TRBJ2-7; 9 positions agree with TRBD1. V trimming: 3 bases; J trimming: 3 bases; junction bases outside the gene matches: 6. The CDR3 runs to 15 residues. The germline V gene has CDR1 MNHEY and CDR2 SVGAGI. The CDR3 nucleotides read TGTGCCAGCAGTTATGAGGGGACAGGGCTCTACGAGCAGTACTTC. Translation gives CASSYEGTGLYEQYF.

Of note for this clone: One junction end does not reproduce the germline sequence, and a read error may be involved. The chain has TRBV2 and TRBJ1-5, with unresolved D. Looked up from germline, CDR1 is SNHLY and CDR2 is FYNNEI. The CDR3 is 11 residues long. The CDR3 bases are TGTGCCAGCAGTGAAGAGGGCATGCCAATATTT. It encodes CASSEEGMPIF.

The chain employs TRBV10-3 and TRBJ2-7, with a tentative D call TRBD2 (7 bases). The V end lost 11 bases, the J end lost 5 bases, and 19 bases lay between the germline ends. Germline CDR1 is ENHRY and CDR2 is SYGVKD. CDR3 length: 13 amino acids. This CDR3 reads CAAWEGEGDEQYF. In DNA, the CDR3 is TGTGCCGCCTGGGAAGGGGAGGGGGACGAGCAGTACTTC.

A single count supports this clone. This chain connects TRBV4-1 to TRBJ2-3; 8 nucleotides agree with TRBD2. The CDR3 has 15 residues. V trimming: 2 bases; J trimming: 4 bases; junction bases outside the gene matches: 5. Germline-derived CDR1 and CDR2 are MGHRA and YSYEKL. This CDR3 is CASSQPGLGADTQYF. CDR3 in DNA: TGCGCCAGCAGCCAACCGGGACTAGGGGCAGATACGCAGTATTTT.

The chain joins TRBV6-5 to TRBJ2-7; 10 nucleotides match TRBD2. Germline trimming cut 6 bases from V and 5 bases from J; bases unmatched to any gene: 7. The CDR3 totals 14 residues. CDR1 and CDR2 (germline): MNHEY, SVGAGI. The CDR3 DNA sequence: TGTGCCAGCAGAGTGCTAGCGGGAGTTCACGAGCAGTACTTC. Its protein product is CASRVLAGVHEQYF.

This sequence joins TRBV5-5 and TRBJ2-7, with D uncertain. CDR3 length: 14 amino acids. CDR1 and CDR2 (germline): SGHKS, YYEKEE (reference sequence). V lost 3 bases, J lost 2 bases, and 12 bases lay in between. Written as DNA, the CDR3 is TGTGCCAGCAGCTCCCCGGAAGTTACCTACGAGCAGTACTTC. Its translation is CASSSPEVTYEQYF. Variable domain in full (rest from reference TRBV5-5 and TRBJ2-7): DAGVTQSPTHLIKTRGQQVTLRCSPISGHKSVSWYQQVLGQGPQFIFQYYEKEERGRGNFPDRFSARQFPNYSSELNVNALLLGDSALYLCASSSPEVTYEQYFGPGTRLTVT.